The present T cell receptor (beta chain) was sequenced within a study of vaccination effects on CD4 cells after COVID-19. General study findings and limits: After vaccination, at late timepoints, clones induced by infection and by vaccine contracted markedly. Convalescent patients' post-vaccine spike repertoire was mostly distinct vaccine-induced clones.

The protocol was immunoSEQ multiplex PCR, while the TCRdb copy is restricted to in-frame clones and leaves out a portion. Of tens of thousands of clones listed, roughly 69% are singletons. Viral peptide pool expansion of antigen-specific CD4+ T cells preceded sequencing in the ViraFEST assay. Cells that had been cultured for 10 days were the source of isolated CD4+ T cells. Documented for the person is a PCR-confirmed SARS-CoV-2 infection occurring between March and December 2020. Each culture well received about 1.8 million PBMC. These cells were then cultured in IMDM with about 9.9 IU/ml IL-2 and around 9.6 ug/ml peptides. On both days 3 and 7, half of the culture medium was replaced with IL-2 medium. Trimming removed 1 base from V and 4 bases from J, with 12 bases in between. CDR1 is LNHDA and CDR2 is SQIVND in the germline V gene (reference sequence). The CDR3 runs 15 residues. A note on this clone: Its antigen is undetermined.

The source material was CD4+ T cells from PBMCs cultured with SARS-CoV-2 spike peptides, sampled before COVID-19 vaccination. The sequence derives from a human donor who had a prior SARS-CoV-2 infection. This rearrangement joins TRBV19 to TRBJ2-3, with D tentatively TRBD2 (6 bases). In DNA, the CDR3 is TGTGCCAGTAGTATAGTGTGGGGGAGGTCAGATACGCAGTATTTT. Translated: CASSIVWGRSDTQYF.